Sequencing of this T cell receptor beta chain was carried out in a study of shared clonotypes between healthy human individuals. Using immunoSEQ multiplex PCR, the repertoire was profiled, and TCRdb retains in-frame clones only, with some absent. The sample lists about a million clones, over 60% occurring once. V was trimmed by 5 bases and J by 3 bases, leaving 14 bases between them. Germline-derived CDR1 and CDR2 are MRHNA and SNTAGT. The CDR3 is 16 amino acids. Sequencing was performed on memory CD4+ T cells sorted from blood. Subset in this sample: CD45RA-negative fraction. This receptor was taken from a man aged 18 to 30 in good health. The chain couples TRBV6-4 to TRBJ2-6; D tentatively fits TRBD1 or TRBD2 (5 bases each). The chain's CDR3 is CASSSQGEYGANVLTF. The DNA of the CDR3 is TGTGCCAGCAGTTCGCAGGGAGAATATGGGGCCAACGTCCTGACTTTC.